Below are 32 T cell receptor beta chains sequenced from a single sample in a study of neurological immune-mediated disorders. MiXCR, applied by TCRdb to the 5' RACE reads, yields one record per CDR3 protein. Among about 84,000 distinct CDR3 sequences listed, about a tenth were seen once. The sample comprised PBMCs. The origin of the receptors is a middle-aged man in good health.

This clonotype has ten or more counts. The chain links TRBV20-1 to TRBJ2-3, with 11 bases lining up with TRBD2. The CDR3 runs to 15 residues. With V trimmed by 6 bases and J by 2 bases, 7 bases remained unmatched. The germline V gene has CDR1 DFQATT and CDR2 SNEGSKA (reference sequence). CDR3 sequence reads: CSAEGTSGNTDTQYF. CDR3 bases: TGCAGTGCGGAAGGGACTAGCGGTAACACAGATACGCAGTATTTT.

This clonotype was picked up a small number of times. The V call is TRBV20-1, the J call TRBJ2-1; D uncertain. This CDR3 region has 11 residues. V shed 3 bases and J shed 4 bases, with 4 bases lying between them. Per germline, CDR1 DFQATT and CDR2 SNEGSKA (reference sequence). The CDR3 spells CSAREYNEQFF. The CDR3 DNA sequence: TGCAGTGCTAGGGAATACAATGAGCAGTTCTTC.

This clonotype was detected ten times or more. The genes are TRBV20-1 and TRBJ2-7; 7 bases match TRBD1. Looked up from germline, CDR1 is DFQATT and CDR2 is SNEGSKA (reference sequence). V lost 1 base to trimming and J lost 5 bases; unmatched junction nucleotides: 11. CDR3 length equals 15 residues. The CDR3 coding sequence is TGCAGTGCTAGAGTTAATACAGGGGTATTTGACGAGCAGTACTTC. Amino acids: CSARVNTGVFDEQYF.

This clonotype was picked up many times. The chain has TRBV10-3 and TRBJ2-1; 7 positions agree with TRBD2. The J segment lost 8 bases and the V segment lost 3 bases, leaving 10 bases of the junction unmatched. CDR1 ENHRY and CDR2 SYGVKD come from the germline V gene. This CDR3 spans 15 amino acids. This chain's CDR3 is CAISEGLADNHEQFF. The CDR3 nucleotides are TGTGCCATCAGTGAAGGGCTAGCGGATAATCATGAGCAGTTCTTC.

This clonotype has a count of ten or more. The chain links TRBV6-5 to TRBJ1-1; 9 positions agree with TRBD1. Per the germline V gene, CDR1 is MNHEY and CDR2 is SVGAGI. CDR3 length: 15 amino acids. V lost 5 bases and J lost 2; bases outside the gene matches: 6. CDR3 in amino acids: CASSAWDRDNTEAFF. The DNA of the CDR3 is TGTGCCAGCAGTGCCTGGGACAGGGATAACACTGAAGCTTTCTTT.

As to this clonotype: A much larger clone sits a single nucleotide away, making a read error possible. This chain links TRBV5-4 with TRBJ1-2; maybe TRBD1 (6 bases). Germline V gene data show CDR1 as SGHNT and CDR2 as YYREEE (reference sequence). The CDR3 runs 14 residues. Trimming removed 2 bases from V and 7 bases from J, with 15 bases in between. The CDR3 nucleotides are TGTGCCAGCAGCTTAACCAGGGGCGACTCTGGCTACACCTTC. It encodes CASSLTRGDSGYTF. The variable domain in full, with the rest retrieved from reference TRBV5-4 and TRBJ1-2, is ETGVTQSPTHLIKTRGQQVTLRCSSQSGHNTVSWYQQALGQGPQFIFQYYREEENGRGNFPPRFSGLQFPNYSSELNVNALELDDSALYLCASSLTRGDSGYTFGSGTRLTVV.

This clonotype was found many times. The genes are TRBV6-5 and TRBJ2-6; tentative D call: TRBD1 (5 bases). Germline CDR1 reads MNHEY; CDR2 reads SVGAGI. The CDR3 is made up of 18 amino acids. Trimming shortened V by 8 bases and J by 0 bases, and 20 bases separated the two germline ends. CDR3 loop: CASRQTYRFSSGANVLTF. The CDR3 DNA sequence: TGTGCCAGCCGACAAACCTACAGGTTTAGCTCTGGGGCCAACGTCCTGACTTTC.

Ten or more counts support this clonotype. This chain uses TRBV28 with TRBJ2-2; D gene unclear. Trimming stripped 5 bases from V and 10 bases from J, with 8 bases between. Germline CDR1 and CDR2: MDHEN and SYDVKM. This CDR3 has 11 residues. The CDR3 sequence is CASSKSLELFF. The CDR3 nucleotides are TGTGCCAGCAGTAAGTCACTGGAGCTGTTTTTT. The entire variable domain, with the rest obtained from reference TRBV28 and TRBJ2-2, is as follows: DVKVTQSSRYLVKRTGEKVFLECVQDMDHENMFWYRQDPGLGLRLIYFSYDVKMKEKGDIPEGYSVSREKKERFSLILESASTNQTSMYLCASSKSLELFFGEGSRLTVL.

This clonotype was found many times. CDR3 coding DNA: TGTGCCAGCGGGGGGCTACACAATGAGCAGTTCTTC. Translated: CASGGLHNEQFF. The chain links TRBV6-1 to TRBJ2-1, with D possibly being TRBD1 or TRBD2 (6 bases each). Germline loops: CDR1 MNHNS, CDR2 SASEGT. The CDR3 loop spans 12 amino acids. V lost 8 bases, J lost 5 bases, and 10 bases lay in between.

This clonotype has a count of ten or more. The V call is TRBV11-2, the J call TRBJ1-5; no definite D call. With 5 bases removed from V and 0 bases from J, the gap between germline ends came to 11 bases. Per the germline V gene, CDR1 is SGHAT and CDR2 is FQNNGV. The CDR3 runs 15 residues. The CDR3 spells CASSPGRHSNQPQHF. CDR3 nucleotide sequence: TGTGCCAGCAGCCCCGGCCGGCATAGCAATCAGCCCCAGCATTTT. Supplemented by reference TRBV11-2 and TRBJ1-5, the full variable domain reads EAGVAQSPRYKIIEKRQSVAFWCNPISGHATLYWYQQILGQGPKLLIQFQNNGVVDDSQLPKDRFSAERLKGVDSTLKIQPAKLEDSAVYLCASSPGRHSNQPQHFGDGTRLSIL.

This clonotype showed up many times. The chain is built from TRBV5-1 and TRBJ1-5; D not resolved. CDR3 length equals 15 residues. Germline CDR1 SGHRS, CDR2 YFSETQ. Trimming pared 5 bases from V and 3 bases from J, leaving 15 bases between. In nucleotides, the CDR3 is TGCGCCAGCAGAAGAGGAGCTGGGCTCAATCAGCCCCAGCATTTT. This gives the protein CASRRGAGLNQPQHF.

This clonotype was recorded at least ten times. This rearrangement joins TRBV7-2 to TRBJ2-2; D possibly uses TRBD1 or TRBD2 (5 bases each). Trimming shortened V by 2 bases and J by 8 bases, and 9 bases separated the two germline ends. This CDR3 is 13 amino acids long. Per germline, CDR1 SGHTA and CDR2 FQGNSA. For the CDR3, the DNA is TGTGCCAGCAGCTTATTGGGGGTTGGGGAGCTGTTTTTT. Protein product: CASSLLGVGELFF. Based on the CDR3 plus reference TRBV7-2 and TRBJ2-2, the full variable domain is GAGVSQSPSNKVTEKGKDVELRCDPISGHTALYWYRQSLGQGLEFLIYFQGNSAPDKSGLPSDRFSAERTGGSVSTLTIQRTQQEDSAVYLCASSLLGVGELFFGEGSRLTVL.

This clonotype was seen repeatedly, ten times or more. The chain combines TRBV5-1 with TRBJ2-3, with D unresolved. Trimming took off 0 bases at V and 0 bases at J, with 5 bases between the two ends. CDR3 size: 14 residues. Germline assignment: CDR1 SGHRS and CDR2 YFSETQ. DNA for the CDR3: TGCGCCAGCAGCTTGGGGGGTAGCACAGATACGCAGTATTTT. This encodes CASSLGGSTDTQYF.

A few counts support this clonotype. DNA of the CDR3: TGTGCCAGCAGCTTAGATTCGGCGGGGGGAACCTACAATGAGCAGTTCTTC. It specifies CASSLDSAGGTYNEQFF. V usage is TRBV7-2 and J usage is TRBJ2-1; 8 bases are shared with TRBD2. The CDR3 runs 17 residues. The trim removed 1 base at V and 2 bases at J, leaving 7 bases unmatched. Germline loops: CDR1 SGHTA, CDR2 FQGNSA. The entire variable domain, with the rest obtained from reference TRBV7-2 and TRBJ2-1, is as follows: GAGVSQSPSNKVTEKGKDVELRCDPISGHTALYWYRQSLGQGLEFLIYFQGNSAPDKSGLPSDRFSAERTGGSVSTLTIQRTQQEDSAVYLCASSLDSAGGTYNEQFFGPGTRLTVL.

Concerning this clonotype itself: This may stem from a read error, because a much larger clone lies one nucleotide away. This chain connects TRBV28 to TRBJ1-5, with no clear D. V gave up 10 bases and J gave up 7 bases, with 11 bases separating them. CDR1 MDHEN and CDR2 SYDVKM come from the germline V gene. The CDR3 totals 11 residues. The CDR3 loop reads CATALGQPQHF. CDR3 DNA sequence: TGTGCCACCGCCTTAGGGCAGCCCCAGCATTTT.

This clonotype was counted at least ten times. The CDR3 DNA is TGTGCCACCAGTGATGGGACTAGCGGGAATGAGCAGTTCTTC. This sequence encodes CATSDGTSGNEQFF. The genes are TRBV24-1 and TRBJ2-1, with 12 bases aligning to TRBD2. The trim removed 3 bases at V and 7 bases at J, leaving 0 bases unmatched. The germline CDR1 and CDR2 sequences are KGHDR and SFDVKD. The length of the CDR3 is 14 residues.

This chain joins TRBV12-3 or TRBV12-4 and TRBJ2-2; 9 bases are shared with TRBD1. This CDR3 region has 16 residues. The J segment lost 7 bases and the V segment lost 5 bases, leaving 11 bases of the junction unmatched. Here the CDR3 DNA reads TGTGCCAGCAGTCGCAACAGGGGGCGCGTAGACGGGGAGCTGTTTTTT. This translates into CASSRNRGRVDGELFF.

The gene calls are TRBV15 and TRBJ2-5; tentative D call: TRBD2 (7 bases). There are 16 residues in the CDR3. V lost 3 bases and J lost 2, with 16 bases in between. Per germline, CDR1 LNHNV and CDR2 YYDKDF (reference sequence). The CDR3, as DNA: TGTGCCACCAGCAGCGGAGGGGGAGGGAATCAAGAGACCCAGTACTTC. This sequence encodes CATSSGGGGNQETQYF.

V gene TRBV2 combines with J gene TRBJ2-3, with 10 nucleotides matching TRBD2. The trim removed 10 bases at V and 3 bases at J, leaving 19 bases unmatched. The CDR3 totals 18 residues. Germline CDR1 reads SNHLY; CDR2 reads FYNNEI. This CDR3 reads CANRPPGLAELLTDTQYF. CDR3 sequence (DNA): TGTGCCAACAGACCACCTGGACTAGCGGAATTACTAACAGATACGCAGTATTTT.

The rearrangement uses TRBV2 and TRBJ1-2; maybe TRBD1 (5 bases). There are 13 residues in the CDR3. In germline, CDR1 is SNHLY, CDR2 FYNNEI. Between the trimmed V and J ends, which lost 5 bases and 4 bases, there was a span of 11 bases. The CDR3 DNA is TGTGCCAGCAGTAACTCGGGGCTCTATGGCTACACCTTC. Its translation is CASSNSGLYGYTF.

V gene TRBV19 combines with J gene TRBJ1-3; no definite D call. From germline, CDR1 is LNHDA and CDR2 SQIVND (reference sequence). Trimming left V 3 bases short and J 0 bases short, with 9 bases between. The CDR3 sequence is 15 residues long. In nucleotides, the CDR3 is TGTGCCAGTAGTATGTTGGAGAGCTCTGGAAACACCATATATTTT. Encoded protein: CASSMLESSGNTIYF.

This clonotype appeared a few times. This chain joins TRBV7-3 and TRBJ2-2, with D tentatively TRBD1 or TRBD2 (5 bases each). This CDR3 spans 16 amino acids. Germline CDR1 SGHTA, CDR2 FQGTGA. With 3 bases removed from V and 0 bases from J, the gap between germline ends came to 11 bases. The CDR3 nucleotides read TGTGCCAGCAGCTTGTTGGGGGTCTCGAACACCGGGGAGCTGTTTTTT. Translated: CASSLLGVSNTGELFF.

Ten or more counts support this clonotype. CDR3 sequence reads: CASSGRDNVLTF. CDR3 DNA: TGCGCCAGCAGCGGACGGGACAACGTCCTGACTTTC. This sequence joins TRBV5-1 and TRBJ2-6, with TRBD2 as a possible D gene (5 bases). V lost 4 bases, J lost 9 bases, and 8 bases lay in between. This CDR3 spans 12 amino acids. From germline, CDR1 is SGHRS and CDR2 YFSETQ.

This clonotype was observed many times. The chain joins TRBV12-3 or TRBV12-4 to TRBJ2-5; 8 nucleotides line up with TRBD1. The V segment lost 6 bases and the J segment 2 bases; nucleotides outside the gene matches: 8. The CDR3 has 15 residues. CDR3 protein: CASSQPQGGQETQYF. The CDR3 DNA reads TGTGCCAGCAGCCAACCACAGGGGGGACAAGAGACCCAGTACTTC.

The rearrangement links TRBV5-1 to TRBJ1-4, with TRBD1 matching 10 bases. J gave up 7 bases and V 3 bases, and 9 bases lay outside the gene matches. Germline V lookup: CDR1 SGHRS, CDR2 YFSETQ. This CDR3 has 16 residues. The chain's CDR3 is CASSSTPGQGSEKLFF. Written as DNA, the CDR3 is TGCGCCAGCAGCTCAACACCGGGACAGGGGAGTGAAAAACTGTTTTTT.

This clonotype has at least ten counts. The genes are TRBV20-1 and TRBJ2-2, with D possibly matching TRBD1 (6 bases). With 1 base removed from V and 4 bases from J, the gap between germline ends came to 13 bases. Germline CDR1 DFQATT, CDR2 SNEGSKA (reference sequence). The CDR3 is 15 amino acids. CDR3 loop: CSARVARGGTGELFF. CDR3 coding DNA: TGCAGTGCTAGAGTAGCCAGGGGTGGCACCGGGGAGCTGTTTTTT.

The CDR3 sequence is CASSLLAGITTSYNEQFF. The CDR3 nucleotides read TGTGCCAGCAGCTTACTAGCGGGGATTACCACCTCCTACAATGAGCAGTTCTTC. The V and J genes are TRBV11-2 and TRBJ2-1, with 9 bases lining up with TRBD2. V lost 2 bases to trimming and J lost 0 bases; unmatched junction nucleotides: 8. The CDR3 spans 18 residues. Germline loops: CDR1 SGHAT, CDR2 FQNNGV.

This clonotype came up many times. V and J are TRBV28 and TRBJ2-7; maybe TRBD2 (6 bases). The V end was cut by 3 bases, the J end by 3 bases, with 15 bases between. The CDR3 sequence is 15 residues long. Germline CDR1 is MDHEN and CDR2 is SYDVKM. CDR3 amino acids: CASSLREDRHYEQYF. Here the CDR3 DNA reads TGTGCCAGCAGTTTGCGGGAAGATCGTCACTACGAGCAGTACTTC. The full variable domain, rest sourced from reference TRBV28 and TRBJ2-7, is DVKVTQSSRYLVKRTGEKVFLECVQDMDHENMFWYRQDPGLGLRLIYFSYDVKMKEKGDIPEGYSVSREKKERFSLILESASTNQTSMYLCASSLREDRHYEQYFGPGTRLTVT.

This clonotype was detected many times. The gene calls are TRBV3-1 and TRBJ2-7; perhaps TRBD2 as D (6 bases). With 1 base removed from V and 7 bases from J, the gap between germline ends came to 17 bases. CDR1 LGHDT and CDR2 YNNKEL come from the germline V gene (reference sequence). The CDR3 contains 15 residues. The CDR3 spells CASSQVSGSPGEQYF. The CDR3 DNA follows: TGTGCCAGCAGCCAAGTTTCCGGGAGCCCCGGGGAGCAGTACTTC.

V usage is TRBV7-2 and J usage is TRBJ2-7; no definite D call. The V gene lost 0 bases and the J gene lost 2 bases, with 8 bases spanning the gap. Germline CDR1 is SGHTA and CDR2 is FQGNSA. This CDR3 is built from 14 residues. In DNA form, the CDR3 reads TGTGCCAGCAGCTTAGCAGGGAAAACCTACGAGCAGTACTTC. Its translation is CASSLAGKTYEQYF.

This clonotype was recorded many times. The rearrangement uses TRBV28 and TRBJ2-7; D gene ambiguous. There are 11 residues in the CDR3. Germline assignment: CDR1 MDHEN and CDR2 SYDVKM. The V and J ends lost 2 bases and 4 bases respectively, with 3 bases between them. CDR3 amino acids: CASSLEYEQYF. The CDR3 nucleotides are TGTGCCAGCAGTTTAGAGTACGAGCAGTACTTC.

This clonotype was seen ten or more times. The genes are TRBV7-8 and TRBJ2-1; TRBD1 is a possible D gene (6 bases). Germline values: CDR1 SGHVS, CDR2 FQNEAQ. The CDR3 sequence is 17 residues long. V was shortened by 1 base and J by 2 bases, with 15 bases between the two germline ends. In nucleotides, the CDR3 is TGTGCCAGCAGCTTAGTGTTCCGGACAGAGACCTACAATGAGCAGTTCTTC. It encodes CASSLVFRTETYNEQFF.